Each of the 10 T cell receptor beta chains below was sequenced from the same sample in a study of tumor-infiltrating lymphocytes in primary liver carcinoma. Unsorted bulk tissue of about 18-32 mg yielded co-extracted RNA and DNA. Constant-region priming of 500 ng total RNA yielded TCR beta cDNA. Libraries of TCR beta came from three nested multiplex PCR rounds with slightly modified ARM-PCR. Use of TRBV1-TRBV30 forward primers with a C-beta reverse primer characterized the first two PCR rounds, which lasted about 9 cycles each. Using its own MiXCR run on the multiplex PCR reads, TCRdb lists one record per CDR3 protein. The top ten clones hold roughly 7.3% of a sample with under 150,000 distinct CDR3 sequences, approximately 68% of them seen once. Sequencing input: tumor-adjacent normal liver tissue. All receptors derive from an older woman with primary liver carcinoma and hepatitis B virus infection.

In regard to this clonotype: At one end, the junction sequence differs from germline, possibly due to a read error. This sequence joins TRBV11-2 and TRBJ2-1; D tentatively reads TRBD1 or TRBD2 (5 bases each). The CDR3 totals 15 residues. Germline CDR1 and CDR2: SGHAT and FQNNGV. CDR3 DNA sequence: TGTGCCAGCATCTTAGAGGGGAGCCTCGTCAATGAGCAGTTCTTC. Translated, it gives CASILEGSLVNEQFF.

V is TRBV12-3 or TRBV12-4 and J is TRBJ2-7; D might be TRBD2 (6 bases). The CDR3 loop spans 14 amino acids. Deletions cut 7 bases from V and 4 bases from J, with 17 bases between. DNA of the CDR3: TGTGCCAGCACACGGGGGACGTGCCTGTACGAGCAGTACTTC. It encodes CASTRGTCLYEQYF.

The chain recombines TRBV28 with TRBJ1-5, with a weak D call TRBD1 (6 bases). The CDR3 consists of 15 residues. Germline values: CDR1 MDHEN, CDR2 SYDVKM. The V end lost 5 bases, the J end lost 5 bases, and 16 bases lay between the germline ends. CDR3 bases: TGTGCCAGCAGTACGGGGGGGCCAGGGCATCAGCCCCAGCATTTT. Its translation is CASSTGGPGHQPQHF.

In its sample, this clonotype was seen many times. This chain uses TRBV29-1 with TRBJ2-2; D unclear. The CDR3 contains 12 residues. The germline CDR1 and CDR2 sequences are SQVTM and ANQGSEA. Deletions cut 5 bases from V and 1 base from J, with 5 bases between. The CDR3 is CSVKGNTGELFF. CDR3 bases: TGCAGCGTTAAGGGGAACACCGGGGAGCTGTTTTTT.

As regards this clonotype: One end of the junction does not line up with germline, which may come from a read error. This chain connects TRBV28 to TRBJ2-3; D gene unclear. The CDR3 loop spans 13 amino acids. Germline V lookup: CDR1 MDHEN, CDR2 SYDVKM. The CDR3 coding sequence is TGTGCCTGCAGTTACCCCTCCACAGATACGCAGTATTTT. The encoded protein is CACSYPSTDTQYF.

This clonotype appeared a single time. This chain connects TRBV29-1 to TRBJ2-5; D is uncertain. The CDR3 spans 11 residues. Trimming left V 8 bases short and J 3 bases short, with 10 bases between. Per the germline V gene, CDR1 is SQVTM and CDR2 is ANQGSEA. The CDR3 sequence is CSPPRKETQYF. DNA for the CDR3: TGCAGCCCACCCCGTAAAGAGACCCAGTACTTC.

This clonotype was recorded at least ten times. The chain recombines TRBV4-2 with TRBJ1-6; 8 bases line up with TRBD1. Trimming at V came to 5 bases and at J to 5 bases, leaving 11 bases not matched to a gene. CDR3 size: 17 residues. From germline, CDR1 is LGHNA and CDR2 YNFKEQ. CDR3 sequence (DNA): TGTGCCAGCAGCATAGTCAGGGGGCCTGTCCATAATTCACCCCTCCACTTT. Translated, it gives CASSIVRGPVHNSPLHF.

In regard to this clonotype: One end of the junction fails to match germline, which may point to a read error. The chain employs TRBV12-3 or TRBV12-4 and TRBJ2-3, with 7 bases that match TRBD2. The CDR3 has 15 residues. This CDR3 is CASSLGVGRADMQYF. The DNA of the CDR3 is TGTGCCAGCAGCTTGGGCGTAGGGAGGGCAGATATGCAGTATTTT.

In the case of this clonotype: The conserved closing phenylalanine or tryptophan is absent in this CDR3, likely reflecting a read error. CDR3 DNA sequence: TGTGCCAGTAACTTAGAAGGGGGAGAGATCAATGAGCAGTTCCTC. It codes for CASNLEGGEINEQFL. V is TRBV11-2 and J is TRBJ2-1; D is perhaps TRBD1 (6 bases). This CDR3 region has 15 residues. V shed 9 bases and J shed 6 bases, with 21 bases lying between them. Germline lookup yields CDR1 SGHAT and CDR2 FQNNGV.

A note on this clonotype: Given a much more abundant clone one base away, this may be a read error. The chain joins TRBV30 to TRBJ2-5; the D gene is possibly TRBD2 (5 bases). Between the trimmed V and J ends, which lost 6 bases and 10 bases, there was a span of 18 bases. Germline V gives CDR1 GTSNPN, CDR2 SVGIG (reference sequence). This CDR3 has 12 amino acids. The CDR3 is CACELGKRNQYF. DNA of the CDR3: TGTGCCTGTGAACTAGGGAAGAGAAACCAGTACTTC.